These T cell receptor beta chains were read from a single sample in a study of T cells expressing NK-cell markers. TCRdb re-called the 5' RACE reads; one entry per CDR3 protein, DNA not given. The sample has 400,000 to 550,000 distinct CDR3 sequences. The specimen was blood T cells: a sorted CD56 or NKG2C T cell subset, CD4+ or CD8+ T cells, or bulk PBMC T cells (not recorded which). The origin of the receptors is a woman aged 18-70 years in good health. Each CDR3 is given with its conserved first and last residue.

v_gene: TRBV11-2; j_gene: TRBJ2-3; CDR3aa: CASSVGTGEGDTQYF
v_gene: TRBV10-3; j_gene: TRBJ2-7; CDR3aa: CAIRGTSGSTGEQYF
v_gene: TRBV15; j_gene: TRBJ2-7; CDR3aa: CATSVGRNYEQYF
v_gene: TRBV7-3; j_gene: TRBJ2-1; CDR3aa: CASSPSGGAVNEQFF
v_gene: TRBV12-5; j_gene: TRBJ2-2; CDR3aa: CASGFGDGTGELFF
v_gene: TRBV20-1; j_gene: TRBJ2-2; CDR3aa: CSATRPGKDTGELFF
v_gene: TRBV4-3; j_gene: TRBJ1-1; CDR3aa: CASSIYRGEAFF
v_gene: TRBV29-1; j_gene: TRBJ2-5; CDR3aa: CSVTDGEETQYF
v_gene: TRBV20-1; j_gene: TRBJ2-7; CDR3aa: CSAPPSGTSGNEQYF
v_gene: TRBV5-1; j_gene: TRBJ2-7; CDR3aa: CASSFGTSAYEQYF
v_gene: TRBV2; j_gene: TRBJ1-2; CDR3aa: CASATGTEYGYTF
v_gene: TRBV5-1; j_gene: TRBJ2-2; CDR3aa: CASSRTDTNPNTGELFF
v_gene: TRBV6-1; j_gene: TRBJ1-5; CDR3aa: CASSDAGNQPQHF
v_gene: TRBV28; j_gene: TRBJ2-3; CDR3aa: CASSLFERTSSTDTQYF
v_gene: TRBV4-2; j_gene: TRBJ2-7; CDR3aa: CASSQGGALGSSYEQYF
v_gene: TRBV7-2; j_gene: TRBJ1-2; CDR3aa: CASSLGFGTNYGYTF
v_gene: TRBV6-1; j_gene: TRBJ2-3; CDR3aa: CASRKTTSDTDTQYF
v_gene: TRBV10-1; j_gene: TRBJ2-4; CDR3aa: CASSAAVAKNIQYF
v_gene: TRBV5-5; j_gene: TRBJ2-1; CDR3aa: CASSLLERAGPYNEQFF
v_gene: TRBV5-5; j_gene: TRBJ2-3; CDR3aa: CASSFAGTGTNTQYF
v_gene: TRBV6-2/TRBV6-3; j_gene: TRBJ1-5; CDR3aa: CASSPTEPSQPQHF
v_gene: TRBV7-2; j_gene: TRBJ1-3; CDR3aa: CASRPPGGRSGNTIYF
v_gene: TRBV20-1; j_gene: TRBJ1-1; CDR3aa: CSEPTGANTEAFF
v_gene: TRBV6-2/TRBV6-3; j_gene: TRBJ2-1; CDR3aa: CASSYEVRTGQGSWDEQFF
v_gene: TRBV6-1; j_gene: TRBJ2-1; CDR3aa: CASRKQLAGRGSEQFF
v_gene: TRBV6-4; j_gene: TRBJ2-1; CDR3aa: CASSEGAGLGNEQFF
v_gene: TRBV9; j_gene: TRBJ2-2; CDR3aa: CASSVSGFNTGELFF
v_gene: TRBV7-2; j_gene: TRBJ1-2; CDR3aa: CASSLVRAGGYTF
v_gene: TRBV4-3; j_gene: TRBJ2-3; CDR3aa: CASSQDGLAGANTDTQYF
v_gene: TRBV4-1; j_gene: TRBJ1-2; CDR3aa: CASSQDYRLGYTF
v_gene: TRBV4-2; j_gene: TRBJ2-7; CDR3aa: CASSQVTSGSYEQYF
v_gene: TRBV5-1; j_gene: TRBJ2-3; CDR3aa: CASKRGAGTDTQYF
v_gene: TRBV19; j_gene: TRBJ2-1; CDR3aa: CASSIRDEQFF
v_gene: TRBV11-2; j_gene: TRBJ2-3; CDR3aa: CASSREGTDTQYF
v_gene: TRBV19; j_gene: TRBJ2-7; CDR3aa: CASSPPPDRAGDQYF
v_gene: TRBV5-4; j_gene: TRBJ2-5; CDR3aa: CASSWDHFKASGKKTQYF
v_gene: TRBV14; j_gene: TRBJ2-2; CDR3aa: CASSPTGTLRLTGELFF
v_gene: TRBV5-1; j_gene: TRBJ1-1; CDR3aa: CASSFGVSTEAFF
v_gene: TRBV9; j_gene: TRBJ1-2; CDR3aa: CASSARGGQGENYGYTF
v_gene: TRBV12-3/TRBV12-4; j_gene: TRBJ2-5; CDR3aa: CASSPSPRLQETQYF
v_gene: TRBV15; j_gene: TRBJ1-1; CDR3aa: CATSGSGGTEAFF
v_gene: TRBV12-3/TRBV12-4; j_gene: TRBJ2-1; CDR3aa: CASTLNPFYNEQFF
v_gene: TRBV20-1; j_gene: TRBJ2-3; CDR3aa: CSASPGQGAGGFTDTQYF
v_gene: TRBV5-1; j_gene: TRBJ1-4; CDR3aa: CASSTGGGDEKLFF
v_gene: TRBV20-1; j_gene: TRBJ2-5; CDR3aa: CSALVGTAVPETQYF
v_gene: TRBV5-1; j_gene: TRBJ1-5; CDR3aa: CAGWSPNQPQHF
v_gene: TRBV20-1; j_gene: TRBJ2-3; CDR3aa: CSAERLAGADTQYF
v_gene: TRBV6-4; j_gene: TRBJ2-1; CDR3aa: CASSISGRTYNEQFF
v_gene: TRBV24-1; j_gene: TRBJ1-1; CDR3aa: CATSLSGEDTEAFF
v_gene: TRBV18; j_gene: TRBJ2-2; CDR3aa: CASSPGLETTYTGELFF
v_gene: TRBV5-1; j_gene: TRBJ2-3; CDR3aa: CASSGSGGATDTQYF
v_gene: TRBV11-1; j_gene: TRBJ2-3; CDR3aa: CASSTILPRRRSTDTQYF
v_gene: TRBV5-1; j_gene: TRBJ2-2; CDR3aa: CASSEARVATGELFF
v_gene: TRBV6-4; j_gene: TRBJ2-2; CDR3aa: CASSAGTRRTGELFF
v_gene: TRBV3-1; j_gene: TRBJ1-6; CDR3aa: CASSQAEGSPLHF
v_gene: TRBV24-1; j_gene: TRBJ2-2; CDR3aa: CATRPGQTYTGELFF
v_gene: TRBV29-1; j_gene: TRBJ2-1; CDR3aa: CSVWTGGNNEQFF
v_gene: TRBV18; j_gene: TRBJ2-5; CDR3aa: CASSPRVAGGQETQYF
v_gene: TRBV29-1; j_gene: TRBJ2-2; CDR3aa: CSAQTSGGAYTGELFF
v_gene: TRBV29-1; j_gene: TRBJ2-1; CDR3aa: CSVEGTSGGYNEQFF